The 3 T cell receptor beta chains below come from one sample, sequenced in a study of T cell responses to AZD1222 COVID-19 vaccine. Clones were read by immunoSEQ multiplex PCR, and TCRdb kept only the in-frame ones, dropping some. The sample records roughly 70,000 clones, around nine tenths being singletons. The specimen was peripheral blood, collected 28 days after the second dose of the MenACWY control vaccine. These receptors were collected from an adult who received the MenACWY meningococcal vaccine as a control.

V usage is TRBV24-1 and J usage is TRBJ2-1; D is perhaps TRBD2 (6 bases). The length of the CDR3 is 16 residues. The germline V gene encodes CDR1 KGHDR and CDR2 SFDVKD. The V and J ends lost 4 bases and 7 bases respectively, with 19 bases between them. The DNA of the CDR3 is TGTGCCACCAGTGAATCCCAAGCAGGAGGGTTAAATGAGCAGTTCTTC. It encodes CATSESQAGGLNEQFF.

The genes are TRBV5-4 and TRBJ1-5; D is ambiguous. Germline CDR1 is SGHNT and CDR2 is YYREEE (reference sequence). This CDR3 contains 13 residues. The germline V and J ends were trimmed by 7 bases and 7 bases, with 15 bases remaining between them. The DNA of the CDR3 is TGTGCCAGCTCGCAAGGGTGGAACCAGCCCCAGCATTTT. It translates to CASSQGWNQPQHF.

The V gene is TRBV11-2, the J gene TRBJ2-3, with TRBD2 matching over 10 bases. Germline V gene data show CDR1 as SGHAT and CDR2 as FQNNGV. Trimming removed 5 bases from V and 2 bases from J; junction bases left unmatched: 7. The CDR3 has 16 residues. The CDR3 region is CASSRISGRNTDTQYF. In DNA, the CDR3 is TGTGCCAGCAGCCGAATTAGCGGGAGGAACACAGATACGCAGTATTTT.